These T cell receptor beta chains were read from a single sample in a study of PD-1 blockade in classical Hodgkin lymphoma. The table came from immunoSEQ multiplex PCR; TCRdb's copy has only in-frame clones and leaves some out. This table holds tens of thousands of clones, 85% to 90% found once. This specimen was peripheral blood mononuclear cells (PBMCs), taken at baseline. The receptors originated from a human donor with classical Hodgkin lymphoma. Both conserved end residues are trimmed from each CDR3. Expanded clones are given a class, and other clones once, few, many or no size at all.

abundance	j_gene	v_gene	CDR3aa
-	TRBJ1-1	TRBV6-1	ASSDGRGYGTEAF
-	TRBJ2-7	TRBV10-3	ATPKEQY
-	TRBJ2-1	TRBV7-3	ASSPRSGGDDEQF
-	TRBJ1-1	TRBV5-1	ASSLGYQNTEAF
once	TRBJ2-7	TRBV15	ATSRDKIREQY
-	TRBJ2-1	TRBV15	ATSRMGNEQF
once	TRBJ2-1	TRBV2	ASRVTSGGQEEQF
-	TRBJ1-1	TRBV20-1	SRMRGNEAF
-	TRBJ1-1	TRBV10-3	AITAGTPAEAF
-	TRBJ1-2	TRBV28	ASSLNVLNGYT
few	TRBJ1-1	TRBV30	AGSDFHTEAF
-	TRBJ1-3	TRBV25-1	ASRYGGVAGNTIY
once	TRBJ1-1	TRBV28	ASSSQQGTFMNTEAF
-	TRBJ2-1	TRBV18	ASSPLEDSLGQF
-	TRBJ2-1	TRBV7-2	ASSLSGDRSVEQF
-	TRBJ1-4	TRBV19	ASSIDRGGTNEKLF
-	TRBJ2-1	TRBV28	ASSLGQGRNEQF
-	TRBJ2-1	TRBV11-2	ASSLDRSGPNDNEQF
-	TRBJ2-2	TRBV27	ASRTGSGELF
-	TRBJ1-1	TRBV6-5	ASSPYRGGITEAF
-	TRBJ2-6	TRBV9	ASSVVELASGANVLT
-	TRBJ2-1	TRBV7-2	ASSSTSGGAFEQF
-	TRBJ2-7	TRBV19	ASSIGTLHEQY
-	TRBJ1-1	TRBV7-6	ASSLGQNTEAF
-	TRBJ2-1	TRBV27	ASSPGTTSNEQF
-	TRBJ2-7	TRBV10-2	ASTSSPFLEQY
-	TRBJ2-1	TRBV2	ASSYYRDTLYNEQF
-	TRBJ2-5	TRBV7-2	ASSLWLKETQY
-	TRBJ1-2	TRBV5-8	ASSLVAQGYGYT
-	TRBJ1-3	TRBV30	AATNSGNTIY
-	TRBJ1-1	TRBV5-6	ASSPRPGTEAF
-	TRBJ1-2	TRBV30	AWSDGKVLYGYT
-	TRBJ2-7	TRBV11-2	ASSSTGVVVYEQY
-	TRBJ1-5	TRBV10-3	AISGQGVQPQH
-	TRBJ1-1	TRBV5-6	ASSLLGGDTEAF
-	TRBJ1-2	TRBV25-1	ASRDSYGYT
-	TRBJ2-1	TRBV3-1/TRBV3-2	ASTQQF
-	TRBJ2-5	TRBV7-7	ASSLGVRGPAETQY
-	TRBJ1-1	TRBV6-1	ASRSIRGGTEAF
-	TRBJ2-3	TRBV30	ARASSTDTQY
-	TRBJ2-7	TRBV30	AWRETGGNEQY
-	TRBJ1-2	TRBV30	ACNRVMDYGYT
-	TRBJ1-1	TRBV19	ASSMYRGTEAF
once	TRBJ2-7	TRBV20-1	SARGGNEQY
-	TRBJ1-1	TRBV4-1	ASSQVTPRHPRGLAF
-	TRBJ2-1	TRBV7-9	ASSLVGTAPRGEQF